This T cell receptor (beta chain) was observed in a study of T cell clones after liver transplantation. Study-wide context: HCV positivity affected three of eight recipients; the rest lacked autoimmune or viral indications.

Clones were read by immunoSEQ multiplex PCR, and TCRdb kept only the in-frame ones, dropping some. Here the sample spans some 61,000 clones, 60% to 80% being singletons. The length of the CDR3 is 16 residues. Trimming removed 1 base from V and 2 bases from J; junction bases left unmatched: 6. Germline V gene sequence: CDR1 SGHVS, CDR2 FNYEAQ. The count of this clone is one. This receptor was taken from a human patient who received a liver transplant. Some T cells may be graft donor cells. This chain uses TRBV7-6 with TRBJ2-3, with 7 nucleotides matching TRBD2. This material consisted of CD4+ T cells from blood, taken at the 22-month timepoint. The chain's CDR3 is CASSLDGGGYTDTQYF. The CDR3 DNA reads TGTGCCAGCAGCTTAGACGGCGGGGGATACACAGATACGCAGTATTTT.